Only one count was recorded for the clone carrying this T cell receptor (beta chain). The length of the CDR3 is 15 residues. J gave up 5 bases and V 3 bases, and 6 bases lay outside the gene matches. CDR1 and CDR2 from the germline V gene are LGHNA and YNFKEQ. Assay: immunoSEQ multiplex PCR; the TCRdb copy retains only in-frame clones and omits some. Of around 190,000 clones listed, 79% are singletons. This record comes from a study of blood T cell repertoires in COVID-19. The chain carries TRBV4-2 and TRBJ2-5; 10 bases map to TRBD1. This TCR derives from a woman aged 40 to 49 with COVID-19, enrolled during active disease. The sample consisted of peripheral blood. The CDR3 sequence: CASSQGTGAGETQYF. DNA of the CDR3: TGTGCCAGCAGCCAGGGGACAGGGGCTGGGGAGACCCAGTACTTC.